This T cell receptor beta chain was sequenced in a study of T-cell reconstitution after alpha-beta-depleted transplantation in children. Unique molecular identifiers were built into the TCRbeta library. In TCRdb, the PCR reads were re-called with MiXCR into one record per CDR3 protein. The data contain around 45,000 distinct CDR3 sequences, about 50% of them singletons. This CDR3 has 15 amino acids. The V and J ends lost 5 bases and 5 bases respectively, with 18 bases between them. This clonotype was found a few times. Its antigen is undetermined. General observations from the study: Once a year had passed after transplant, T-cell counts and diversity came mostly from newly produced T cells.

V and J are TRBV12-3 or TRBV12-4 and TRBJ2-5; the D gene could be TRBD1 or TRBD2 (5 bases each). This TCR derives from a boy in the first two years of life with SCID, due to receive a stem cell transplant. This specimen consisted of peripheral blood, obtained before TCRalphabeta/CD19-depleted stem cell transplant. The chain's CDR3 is CASSPPGLGVETQYF. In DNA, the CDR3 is TGTGCCAGCAGTCCGCCGGGGCTGGGCGTGGAGACCCAGTACTTC.